This T cell receptor (beta chain) emerged from a study of ipilimumab plus nivolumab after autologous stem cell transplantation. Some clones are missing from TCRdb's copy, which holds only in-frame ones; the method was immunoSEQ multiplex PCR. The data hold 84,000 or so clones, with around 80% observed a single time. Starting 14 to 28 days after autologous transplant, ipilimumab 1 mg/kg was given. Dosing: nivolumab 3 mg/kg IV, weeks 1, 4, 7, 10, then every two weeks to week 26. The receptor comes from a male donor with diffuse large B-cell lymphoma. The sample here was PBMCs, taken in a trial of ipilimumab plus nivolumab as post-transplant consolidation.

The CDR3 bases are TGTGCCAGCAGCTTGGAGGGGGATCCCTATGGCTACACCTTC. Encoded protein: CASSLEGDPYGYTF. The chain joins TRBV5-4 to TRBJ1-2; possible D gene TRBD1, 6 bases. The V gene's germline CDR1 is SGHNT and CDR2 YYREEE (reference sequence). Trimming stripped 0 bases from V and 4 bases from J, with 10 bases between. The CDR3 sequence is 14 residues long.